This is a list of T cell receptor beta chains from one sample in a study of blood T cell repertoires in COVID-19. Clones were read by immunoSEQ multiplex PCR, and TCRdb kept only the in-frame ones, dropping some. The sample lists about 140,000 clones, about four fifths occurring once. The specimen sequenced was peripheral blood. These receptors all come from a man older than 75 with acute or convalescent COVID-19. Each CDR3 is given with its conserved first and last residue. A D gene is named only where the DNA matches it firmly. Clone size is not always given. Where it is, it says once, few, many or a class for expanded clones.

D gene: .; clone size: .; J gene: TRBJ1-6; V gene: TRBV30; CDR3 DNA: TGTGCCTGGTTCAGTGGTAATTCACCCCTCCACTTT; CDR3 protein: CAWFSGNSPLHF
D gene: .; clone size: once; J gene: TRBJ2-3; V gene: TRBV9; CDR3 DNA: TGTGCCAGCAGCGTATCTGGCCGCACAGATACGCAGTATTTT; CDR3 protein: CASSVSGRTDTQYF
D gene: TRBD1; clone size: .; J gene: TRBJ1-2; V gene: TRBV5-4; CDR3 DNA: TGTGCCAGCAGCTCTGGACAGGAGGTGATGGGCTATGGCTACACCTTC; CDR3 protein: CASSSGQEVMGYGYTF
D gene: TRBD1; clone size: .; J gene: TRBJ1-2; V gene: TRBV4-2; CDR3 DNA: TGTGCCAGCAGCCAAGAAGGGACAGGGGAACCCTATGGCTACACCTTC; CDR3 protein: CASSQEGTGEPYGYTF
D gene: TRBD1; clone size: few; J gene: TRBJ2-7; V gene: TRBV18; CDR3 DNA: TGTGCCAGCTCCCCCTTCAGGGGGCGTTCTGACTACGAGCAGTACTTC; CDR3 protein: CASSPFRGRSDYEQYF
D gene: .; clone size: .; J gene: TRBJ1-2; V gene: TRBV15; CDR3 DNA: TGTGCCACCAGCAGAGGCCGGAACTATGGCTACACCTTC; CDR3 protein: CATSRGRNYGYTF
D gene: .; clone size: .; J gene: TRBJ1-1; V gene: TRBV6-2/TRBV6-3; CDR3 DNA: TGTGCCAGCAGCCCCCGGGTCGGGGGTGAGGACACTGAAGCTTTCTTT; CDR3 protein: CASSPRVGGEDTEAFF
D gene: .; clone size: .; J gene: TRBJ1-2; V gene: TRBV3-1/TRBV3-2; CDR3 DNA: TGTGCCAGCCGAGGGAAGAAGGGTTATGGCTACACCTTC; CDR3 protein: CASRGKKGYGYTF
D gene: TRBD1; clone size: .; J gene: TRBJ1-2; V gene: TRBV28; CDR3 DNA: TGTGCCAGCAGTCTTGGGACAGGGGGCATAGTCGGAAGTGGCTACACCTTC; CDR3 protein: CASSLGTGGIVGSGYTF
D gene: TRBD1; clone size: many; J gene: TRBJ2-3; V gene: TRBV4-3; CDR3 DNA: TGCGCCAGCAGCCAAGCCCTCCCGGGACAGGGGGCGACGCAGTATTTT; CDR3 protein: CASSQALPGQGATQYF
D gene: TRBD2; clone size: .; J gene: TRBJ2-2; V gene: TRBV7-2; CDR3 DNA: TGTGCCAGCAGCTTAGTTTTCGGGGGGGCGTCGACCGGGGAGCTGTTTTTT; CDR3 protein: CASSLVFGGASTGELFF
D gene: .; clone size: .; J gene: TRBJ1-3; V gene: TRBV5-4; CDR3 DNA: TGTGCCAGCAGCTTGGGCGCAGGAAACACCATATATTTT; CDR3 protein: CASSLGAGNTIYF
D gene: .; clone size: .; J gene: TRBJ1-3; V gene: TRBV28; CDR3 DNA: TGTGCCAGCAGTTCCCTCGGGGGGAGCTCTGGAAACACCATATATTTT; CDR3 protein: CASSSLGGSSGNTIYF
D gene: .; clone size: .; J gene: TRBJ1-4; V gene: TRBV28; CDR3 DNA: TGTGCCAGCACTTCCCTGGCACAGGTTAATGAAAAACTGTTTTTT; CDR3 protein: CASTSLAQVNEKLFF
D gene: TRBD1; clone size: .; J gene: TRBJ1-6; V gene: TRBV4-3; CDR3 DNA: TGCGCCAGCAGCCAAGATCCCCCAGGGGGTTATTCACCCCTCCACTTT; CDR3 protein: CASSQDPPGGYSPLHF
D gene: .; clone size: .; J gene: TRBJ2-7; V gene: TRBV7-2; CDR3 DNA: TGTGCCAGCAGCCAACGAGCCCCGAGCGAGCAGTACTTC; CDR3 protein: CASSQRAPSEQYF
D gene: TRBD1; clone size: few; J gene: TRBJ1-3; V gene: TRBV30; CDR3 DNA: TGTGCCTGGAGTGGGACAGGGGGCTCTGGAAACACCATATATTTT; CDR3 protein: CAWSGTGGSGNTIYF
D gene: .; clone size: .; J gene: TRBJ1-6; V gene: TRBV4-3; CDR3 DNA: TGCGCCAGCAGCCGGTACGGGACACAAAATTCACCCCTCCACTTT; CDR3 protein: CASSRYGTQNSPLHF
D gene: .; clone size: .; J gene: TRBJ1-3; V gene: TRBV11-2; CDR3 DNA: TGTGCCAGCAGCTTCCTTGGAAACACCATATATTTT; CDR3 protein: CASSFLGNTIYF
D gene: .; clone size: .; J gene: TRBJ1-2; V gene: TRBV28; CDR3 DNA: TGTGCCAGCAGTTTGTCCGAGACAGGTGGTGGCTACACCTTC; CDR3 protein: CASSLSETGGGYTF
D gene: TRBD2; clone size: .; J gene: TRBJ2-3; V gene: TRBV24-1; CDR3 DNA: TGTGCCACCAGTGATCTCCGCTCGGGGGGGTTATCAGATACGCAGTATTTT; CDR3 protein: CATSDLRSGGLSDTQYF
D gene: .; clone size: .; J gene: TRBJ1-4; V gene: TRBV25-1; CDR3 DNA: TGTGCCAGCAGTAACCCTGGGGGGAAAGATAATGAAAAACTGTTTTTT; CDR3 protein: CASSNPGGKDNEKLFF
D gene: .; clone size: .; J gene: TRBJ2-1; V gene: TRBV19; CDR3 DNA: TGTGCCGTCCAGCCGGGGTCTAGCTGGCATCAGTTCTTC; CDR3 protein: CAVQPGSSWHQFF
D gene: .; clone size: .; J gene: TRBJ1-3; V gene: TRBV2; CDR3 DNA: TGTGCCAGCAGTGAGCGGATGTTCTCTGGAAACACCATATATTTT; CDR3 protein: CASSERMFSGNTIYF
D gene: TRBD1; clone size: .; J gene: TRBJ2-2; V gene: TRBV7-8; CDR3 DNA: TGTGCCAGCAACCTATGGACAGGGGTGGCCGGGGAGCTGTTTTTT; CDR3 protein: CASNLWTGVAGELFF
D gene: .; clone size: .; J gene: TRBJ1-5; V gene: TRBV19; CDR3 DNA: TGTGCCAGTTGGGGAGGGGAGGCCGGCAATCAGCCCCAGCATTTT; CDR3 protein: CASWGGEAGNQPQHF
D gene: TRBD2; clone size: .; J gene: TRBJ2-1; V gene: TRBV2; CDR3 DNA: TGTGCCAGCAAGGTAGCGGGGAACTACAATGAGCAGTTCTTC; CDR3 protein: CASKVAGNYNEQFF
D gene: .; clone size: once; J gene: TRBJ2-3; V gene: TRBV4-1; CDR3 DNA: TGCGCCAGCAGCCAAGTTCTCAGGGGTGATACGCAGTATTTT; CDR3 protein: CASSQVLRGDTQYF